This T cell receptor beta chain emerged from a study of T cells in Graves' hyperthyroidism and ophthalmopathy. Study in general: Peripheral blood was collected at initial diagnosis, before any treatment. Study-wide findings and caveats: By a 13 V-J model, ophthalmopathy was set apart from stable hyperthyroidism.

Uncontrolled infection, other autoimmune disease, pregnancy or lactation disqualified patients from enrolment. This clonotype has more than one count but fewer than ten. Its target is not known. The TCR beta CDR3 regions underwent amplification using RNA transcripts as the source. Primed by the HTBI set, a first-round RT-PCR was run on the TCR CDR3. TCRdb called the multiplex PCR reads again in MiXCR, with one record for every CDR3 protein. The sample includes around 200,000 distinct CDR3 sequences, around 20% seen only once; the top ten take around 47%. The germline V gene has CDR1 MNHEY and CDR2 SVGEGT. The germline V and J ends were trimmed by 5 bases and 1 base, with 15 bases remaining between them. The CDR3 length is 15 residues.

The chain is built from TRBV6-2 or TRBV6-3 and TRBJ2-7, with unresolved D. The sample taken for sequencing was blood. The receptor was derived from a middle-aged man with Graves' hyperthyroidism. The CDR3 reads CASSPRWAQSYEQYF. The CDR3 bases are TGTGCCAGCAGTCCCCGGTGGGCGCAATCCTACGAGCAGTACTTC.